A single sample is the source of the 5 T cell receptor beta chains below, sequenced in a study of blood T cell repertoires in COVID-19. Measured with immunoSEQ multiplex PCR; TCRdb has only the in-frame clones, and not every one. The profile covers 55,000 to 65,000 clones, with about nine tenths appearing a single time and over 7.5% taken by the ten largest. Sequenced: peripheral blood. The receptors derive from a human donor in a cohort sampled during active COVID-19.

The V gene is TRBV19, the J gene TRBJ1-2; maybe TRBD1 (5 bases). CDR1 and CDR2 (germline): LNHDA, SQIVND (reference sequence). The germline V and J ends were trimmed by 1 base and 4 bases, with 10 bases remaining between them. CDR3 length: 14 residues. CDR3 amino acids: CASSIGQGVYGYTF. The DNA of the CDR3 is TGTGCCAGTAGTATAGGCCAGGGCGTCTATGGCTACACCTTC. Based on the CDR3 plus reference TRBV19 and TRBJ1-2, the full variable domain is DGGITQSPKYLFRKEGQNVTLSCEQNLNHDAMYWYRQDPGQGLRLIYYSQIVNDFQKGDIAEGYSVSREKKESFPLTVTSAQKNPTAFYLCASSIGQGVYGYTFGSGTRLTVV.

This clone was observed a handful of times. Other DNA sequences of this sample code for an identical CDR3. The chain is built from TRBV6-5 and TRBJ1-3; D perhaps matches TRBD1 (6 bases). V gave up 2 bases and J gave up 4 bases, with 12 bases separating them. The CDR3 runs 15 residues. Germline values: CDR1 MNHEY, CDR2 SVGAGI. CDR3 region: CASSYSRGSGNTIYF. DNA for the CDR3: TGTGCCAGCAGTTACAGCAGGGGCTCAGGAAACACCATATATTTT.

This clone was seen a handful of times. V gene TRBV10-1 combines with J gene TRBJ2-7; TRBD1 aligns across 12 bases. V trimming: 6 bases; J trimming: 5 bases; junction bases outside the gene matches: 2. The CDR3 contains 13 residues. CDR1 WNHNN and CDR2 SYGVQD come from the germline V gene (reference sequence). CDR3 sequence (DNA): TGCGCCAGCAGCGGGACAGGGGGCGACGAGCAGTACTTC. Translation gives CASSGTGGDEQYF.

This clone was seen only once. For the CDR3, the DNA is TGTGCCAGCAGATTGTGGGGACAGGGGTCCCTCGAGCAGTACTTC. Translated: CASRLWGQGSLEQYF. The V gene is TRBV27, the J gene TRBJ2-7, with 10 bases that match TRBD1. Trimming at V came to 6 bases and at J to 6 bases, leaving 11 bases not matched to a gene. Germline V gives CDR1 MNHEY, CDR2 SMNVEV (reference sequence). The CDR3 runs to 15 residues.

J is TRBJ2-3 and V is TRBV6-5; D possibly corresponds to TRBD2 (7 bases). V was trimmed by 0 bases and J by 1 base, leaving 8 bases between them. Germline CDR1 reads MNHEY; CDR2 reads SVGAGI. The CDR3 loop spans 15 amino acids. CDR3 DNA sequence: TGTGCCAGCAGTTACTCGGGGGGGCGCACAGATACGCAGTATTTT. Translating it yields CASSYSGGRTDTQYF.